This T cell receptor beta chain derives from a study of blood T cells in healthy people across ages. Next came a second PCR, run for roughly 7 to 12 cycles, which used a sample-barcoded 5' primer along with a J-beta primer mix. In TCRdb, the 5' RACE reads were re-called with MiXCR into one record per CDR3 protein. The sample includes around 650,000 distinct CDR3 sequences, roughly 30% of them seen just once. This clonotype was seen a handful of times. This may be a read error, as it is one base from a much larger clone. Sequenced: blood. This receptor was identified in an elderly woman in good health.

The CDR3 DNA is TGCGCCAGCAGCTGGGAGCCGGCTCGCTACGAGCAGTACTTC. Protein: CASSWEPARYEQYF. The gene calls are TRBV5-1 and TRBJ2-7; maybe TRBD2 (5 bases). From germline, CDR1 is SGHRS and CDR2 YFSETQ. Trimming stripped 3 bases from V and 3 bases from J, with 13 bases between. This CDR3 region has 14 residues.